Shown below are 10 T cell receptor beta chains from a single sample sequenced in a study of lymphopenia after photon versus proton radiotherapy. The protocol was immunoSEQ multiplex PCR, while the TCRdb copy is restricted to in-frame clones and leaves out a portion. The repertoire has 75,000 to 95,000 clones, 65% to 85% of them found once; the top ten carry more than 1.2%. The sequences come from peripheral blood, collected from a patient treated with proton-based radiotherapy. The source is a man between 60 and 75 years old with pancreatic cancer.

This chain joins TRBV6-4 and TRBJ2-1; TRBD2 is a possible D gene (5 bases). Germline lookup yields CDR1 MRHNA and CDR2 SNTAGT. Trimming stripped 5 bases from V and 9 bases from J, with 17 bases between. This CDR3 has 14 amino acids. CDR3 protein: CASSPNLGSAEQFF. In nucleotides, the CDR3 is TGTGCCAGCAGTCCCAATTTAGGGAGCGCTGAGCAGTTCTTC.

The CDR3 loop is CASSPGTDNGYTF. In nucleotides, the CDR3 is TGTGCCAGCTCGCCCGGGACAGATAATGGCTACACCTTC. This chain joins TRBV18 and TRBJ1-2, with 7 nucleotides matching TRBD1. The junction had 7 bases not matched to a gene; V was cut back by 6 bases and J by 6 bases. This CDR3 is 13 amino acids long. The germline V gene has CDR1 KGHSH and CDR2 LQKENI.

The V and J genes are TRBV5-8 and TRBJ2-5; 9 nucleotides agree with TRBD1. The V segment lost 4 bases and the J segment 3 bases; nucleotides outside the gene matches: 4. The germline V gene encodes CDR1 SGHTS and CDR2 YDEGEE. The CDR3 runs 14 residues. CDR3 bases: TGTGCCAGCAGCCCGGGACAGGGTGAAGAGACCCAGTACTTC. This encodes CASSPGQGEETQYF. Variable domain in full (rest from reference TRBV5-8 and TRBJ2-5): EAGVTQSPTHLIKTRGQQATLRCSPISGHTSVYWYQQALGLGLQFLLWYDEGEERNRGNFPPRFSGRQFPNYSSELNVNALELEDSALYLCASSPGQGEETQYFGPGTRLLVL.

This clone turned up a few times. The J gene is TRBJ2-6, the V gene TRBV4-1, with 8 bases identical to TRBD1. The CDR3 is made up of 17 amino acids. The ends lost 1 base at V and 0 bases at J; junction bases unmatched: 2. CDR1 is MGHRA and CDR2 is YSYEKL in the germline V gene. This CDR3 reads CASSQGGQVSGANVLTF. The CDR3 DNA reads TGCGCCAGCAGCCAAGGGGGACAGGTCTCTGGGGCCAACGTCCTGACTTTC.

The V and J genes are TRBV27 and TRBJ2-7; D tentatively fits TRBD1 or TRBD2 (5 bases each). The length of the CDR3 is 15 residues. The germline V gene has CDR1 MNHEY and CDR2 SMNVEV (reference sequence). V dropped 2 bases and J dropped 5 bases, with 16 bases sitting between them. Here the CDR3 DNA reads TGTGCCAGCAGTTTACTTTTTGGGGGAGATAACGAGCAGTACTTC. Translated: CASSLLFGGDNEQYF.

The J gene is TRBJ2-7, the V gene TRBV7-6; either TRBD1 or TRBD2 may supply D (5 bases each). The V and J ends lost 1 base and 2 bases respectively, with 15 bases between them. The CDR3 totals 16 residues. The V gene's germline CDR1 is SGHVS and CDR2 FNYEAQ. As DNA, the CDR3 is TGTGCCAGCAGCTTAGGAGGGACGGGGTCCCCCTACGAGCAGTACTTC. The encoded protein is CASSLGGTGSPYEQYF.

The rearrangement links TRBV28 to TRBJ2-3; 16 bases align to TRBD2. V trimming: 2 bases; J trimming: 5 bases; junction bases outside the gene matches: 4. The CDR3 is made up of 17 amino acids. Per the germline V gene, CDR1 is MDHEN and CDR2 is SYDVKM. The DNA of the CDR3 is TGTGCCAGCAGTTTAACGGGACTAGCGGGAGGGGGAGATACGCAGTATTTT. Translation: CASSLTGLAGGGDTQYF.

This CDR3 is CASSFPNTEAFF. CDR3 coding DNA: TGTGCCAGCAGCTTCCCGAACACTGAAGCTTTCTTT. This chain uses TRBV5-6 with TRBJ1-1, with D unclear. CDR1 and CDR2 (germline): SGHDT, YYEEEE. The V gene lost 2 bases and the J gene lost 1 base, with 3 bases spanning the gap. CDR3 length: 12 residues.

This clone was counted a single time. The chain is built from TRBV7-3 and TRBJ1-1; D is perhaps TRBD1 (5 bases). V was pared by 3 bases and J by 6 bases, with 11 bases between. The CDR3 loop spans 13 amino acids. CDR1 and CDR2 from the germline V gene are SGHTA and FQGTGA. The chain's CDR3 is CASSFPGLSEAFF. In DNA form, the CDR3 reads TGTGCCAGCAGCTTCCCGGGACTCTCTGAAGCTTTCTTT.

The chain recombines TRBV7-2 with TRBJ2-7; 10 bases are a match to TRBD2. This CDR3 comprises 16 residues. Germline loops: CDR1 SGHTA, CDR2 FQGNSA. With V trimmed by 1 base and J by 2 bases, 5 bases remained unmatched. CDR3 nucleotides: TGTGCCAGCAGCTTAGTCGGGACTAGCGCAGCCTACGAGCAGTACTTC. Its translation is CASSLVGTSAAYEQYF.